This T cell receptor (beta chain) was found in a study of STAT5B mutations in CD4+ large granular lymphocyte leukemia. Sequencing used immunoSEQ multiplex PCR; TCRdb keeps in-frame clones, though not all of them. Of 45,000 to 50,000 clones in the sample, roughly 80% were seen once. The CDR3 consists of 16 residues. J lost 5 bases, V lost 1 base, and 10 bases had no gene match. Germline CDR1 reads SEHNR; CDR2 reads FQNEAQ (reference sequence). The table lists this clone with a few counts. Its antigen is unknown. Overall study findings and caveats: Without HLA matching, higher CD4+ than CD8+ T-LGLL clonality could reflect small sample size.

The specimen was CD4+ T cells from blood buffy coats. V and J are TRBV7-9 and TRBJ2-7; 8 bases agree with TRBD1. The receptor was derived from a human donor in good health. CDR3 in amino acids: CASSLGEWQGAHEQYF. Written as DNA, the CDR3 is TGTGCCAGCAGCTTAGGTGAATGGCAGGGGGCCCACGAGCAGTACTTC.